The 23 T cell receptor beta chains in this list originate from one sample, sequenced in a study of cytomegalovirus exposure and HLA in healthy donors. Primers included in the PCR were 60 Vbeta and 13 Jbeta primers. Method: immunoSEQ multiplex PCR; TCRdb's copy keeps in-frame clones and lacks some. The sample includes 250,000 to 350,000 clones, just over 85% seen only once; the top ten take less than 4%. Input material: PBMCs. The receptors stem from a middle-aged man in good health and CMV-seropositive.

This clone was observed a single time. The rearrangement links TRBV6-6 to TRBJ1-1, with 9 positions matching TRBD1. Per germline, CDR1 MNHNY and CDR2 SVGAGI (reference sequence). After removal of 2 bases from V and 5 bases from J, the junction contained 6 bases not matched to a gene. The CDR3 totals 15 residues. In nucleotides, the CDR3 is TGTGCCAGCAGTTACAACAGGGGGCGTTGGACTGAAGCTTTCTTT. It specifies CASSYNRGRWTEAFF.

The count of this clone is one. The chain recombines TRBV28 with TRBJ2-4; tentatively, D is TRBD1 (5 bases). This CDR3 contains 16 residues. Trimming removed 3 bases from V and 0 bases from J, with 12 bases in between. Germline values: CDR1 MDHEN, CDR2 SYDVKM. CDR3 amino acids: CASSLAGQVAKNIQYF. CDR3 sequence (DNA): TGTGCCAGCAGTTTGGCAGGGCAAGTAGCCAAAAACATTCAGTACTTC.

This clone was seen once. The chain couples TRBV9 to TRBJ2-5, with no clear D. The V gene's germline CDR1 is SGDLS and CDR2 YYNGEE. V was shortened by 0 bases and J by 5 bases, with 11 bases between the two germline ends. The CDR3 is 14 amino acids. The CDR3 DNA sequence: TGTGCCAGCAGCGTAGACACCGCCTGGGAGACCCAGTACTTC. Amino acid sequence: CASSVDTAWETQYF. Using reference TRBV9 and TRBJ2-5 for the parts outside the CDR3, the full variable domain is DSGVTQTPKHLITATGQRVTLRCSPRSGDLSVYWYQQSLDQGLQFLIQYYNGEERAKGNILERFSAQQFPDLHSELNLSSLELGDSALYFCASSVDTAWETQYFGPGTRLLVL.

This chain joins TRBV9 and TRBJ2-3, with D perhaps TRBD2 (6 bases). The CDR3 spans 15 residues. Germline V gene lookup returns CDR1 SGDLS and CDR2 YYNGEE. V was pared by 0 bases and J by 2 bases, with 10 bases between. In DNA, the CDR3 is TGTGCCAGCAGCGTAGACGGGAGAGCCACAGATACGCAGTATTTT. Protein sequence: CASSVDGRATDTQYF.

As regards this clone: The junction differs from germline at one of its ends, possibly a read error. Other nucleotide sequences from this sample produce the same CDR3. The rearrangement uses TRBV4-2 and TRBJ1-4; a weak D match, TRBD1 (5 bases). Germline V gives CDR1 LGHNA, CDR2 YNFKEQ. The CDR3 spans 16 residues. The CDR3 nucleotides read TGTGCTAGCAGCCTCCAACCCGGGGGGATAAATGAAAAACTGTTTTTT. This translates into CASSLQPGGINEKLFF.

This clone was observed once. Here the CDR3 reads CASRSQGEESYEQYF. The CDR3 nucleotides read TGTGCCAGCAGGTCACAGGGAGAGGAATCCTACGAGCAGTACTTC. This chain connects TRBV2 to TRBJ2-7; D is possibly TRBD1 (6 bases). From germline, CDR1 is SNHLY and CDR2 FYNNEI. This CDR3 contains 15 residues. Trimming removed 6 bases from V and 1 base from J, with 16 bases in between.

The CDR3 region is CASSTERDGYTF. The CDR3 region has the DNA TGTGCCAGTAGTACGGAGAGGGATGGCTACACCTTC. This chain uses TRBV19 with TRBJ1-2; D remains ambiguous. V lost 4 bases, J lost 6 bases, and 9 bases lay in between. The CDR3 sequence is 12 residues long. The germline V gene encodes CDR1 LNHDA and CDR2 SQIVND (reference sequence).

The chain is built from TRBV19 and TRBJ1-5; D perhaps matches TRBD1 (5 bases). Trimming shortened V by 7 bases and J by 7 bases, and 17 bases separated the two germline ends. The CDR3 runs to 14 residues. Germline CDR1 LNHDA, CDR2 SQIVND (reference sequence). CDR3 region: CASNSAGEWQPQHF. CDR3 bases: TGTGCCAGTAATTCTGCGGGGGAATGGCAGCCCCAGCATTTT.

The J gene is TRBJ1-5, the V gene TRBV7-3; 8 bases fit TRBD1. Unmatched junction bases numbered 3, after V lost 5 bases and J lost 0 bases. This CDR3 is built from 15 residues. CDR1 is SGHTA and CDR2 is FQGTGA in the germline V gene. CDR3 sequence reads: CASSLTGGSNQPQHF. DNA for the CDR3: TGTGCCAGCAGCCTCACAGGGGGTAGCAATCAGCCCCAGCATTTT.

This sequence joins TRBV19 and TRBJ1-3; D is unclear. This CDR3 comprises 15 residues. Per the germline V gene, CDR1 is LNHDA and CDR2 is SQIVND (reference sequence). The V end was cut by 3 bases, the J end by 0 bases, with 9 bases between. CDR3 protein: CASSILVSSGNTIYF. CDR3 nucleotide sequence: TGTGCCAGTAGTATCCTGGTCAGCTCTGGAAACACCATATATTTT. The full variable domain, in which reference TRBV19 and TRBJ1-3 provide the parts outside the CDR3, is DGGITQSPKYLFRKEGQNVTLSCEQNLNHDAMYWYRQDPGQGLRLIYYSQIVNDFQKGDIAEGYSVSREKKESFPLTVTSAQKNPTAFYLCASSILVSSGNTIYFGEGSWLTVV.

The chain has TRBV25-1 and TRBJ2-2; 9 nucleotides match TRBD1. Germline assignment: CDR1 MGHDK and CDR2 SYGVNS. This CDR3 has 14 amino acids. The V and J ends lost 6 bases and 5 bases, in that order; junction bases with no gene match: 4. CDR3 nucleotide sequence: TGTGCCAGCAGGGGGACAGGGAAAACCGGGGAGCTGTTTTTT. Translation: CASRGTGKTGELFF.

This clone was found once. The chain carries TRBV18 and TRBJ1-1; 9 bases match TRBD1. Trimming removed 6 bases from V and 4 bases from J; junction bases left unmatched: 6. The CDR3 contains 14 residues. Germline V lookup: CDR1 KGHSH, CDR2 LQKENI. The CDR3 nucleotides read TGTGCCAGCTCTTCCGGGACAGGGCCCACTGAAGCTTTCTTT. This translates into CASSSGTGPTEAFF.

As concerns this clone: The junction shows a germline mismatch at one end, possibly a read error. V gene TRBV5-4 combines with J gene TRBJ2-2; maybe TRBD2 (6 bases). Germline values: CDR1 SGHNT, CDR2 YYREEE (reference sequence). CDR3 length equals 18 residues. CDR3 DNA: TGTGCCAGCAGCACACCTCCCACGACTAGTTGGAACACCGGGGAGCTGCTTTTT. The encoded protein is CASSTPPTTSWNTGELLF.

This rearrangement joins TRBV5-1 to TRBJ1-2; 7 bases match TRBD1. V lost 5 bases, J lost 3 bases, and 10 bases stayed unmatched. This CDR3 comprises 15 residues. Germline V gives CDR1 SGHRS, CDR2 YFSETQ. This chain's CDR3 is CASRKPGQQDYGYTF. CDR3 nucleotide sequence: TGCGCCAGCAGAAAACCGGGACAGCAAGACTATGGCTACACCTTC.

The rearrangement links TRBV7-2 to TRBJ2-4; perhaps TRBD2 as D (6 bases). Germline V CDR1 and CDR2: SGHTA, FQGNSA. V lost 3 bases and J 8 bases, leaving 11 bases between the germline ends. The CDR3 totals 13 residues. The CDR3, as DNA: TGTGCCAGCAGCTTGGGTGGAGGGGACATTCAGTACTTC. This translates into CASSLGGGDIQYF.

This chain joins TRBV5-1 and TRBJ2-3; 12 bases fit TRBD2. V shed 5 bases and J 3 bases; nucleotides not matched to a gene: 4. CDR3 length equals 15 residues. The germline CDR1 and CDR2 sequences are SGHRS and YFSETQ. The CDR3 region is CASRGLAGLTDTQYF. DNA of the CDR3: TGCGCCAGCAGAGGACTAGCGGGATTGACAGATACGCAGTATTTT.

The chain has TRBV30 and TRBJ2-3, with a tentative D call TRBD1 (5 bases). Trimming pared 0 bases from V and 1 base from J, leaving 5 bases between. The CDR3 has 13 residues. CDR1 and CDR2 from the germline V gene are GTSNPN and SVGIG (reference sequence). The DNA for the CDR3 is TGTGCCTGGAGTGTACAGGGCACAGATACGCAGTATTTT. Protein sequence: CAWSVQGTDTQYF.

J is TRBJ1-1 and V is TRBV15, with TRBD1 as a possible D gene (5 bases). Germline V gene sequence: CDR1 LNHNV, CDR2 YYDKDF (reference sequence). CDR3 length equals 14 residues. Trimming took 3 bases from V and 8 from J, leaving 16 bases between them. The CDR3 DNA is TGTGCCACCAGCAGTTCCGGGACTAGGGAGGAAGCTTTCTTT. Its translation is CATSSSGTREEAFF.

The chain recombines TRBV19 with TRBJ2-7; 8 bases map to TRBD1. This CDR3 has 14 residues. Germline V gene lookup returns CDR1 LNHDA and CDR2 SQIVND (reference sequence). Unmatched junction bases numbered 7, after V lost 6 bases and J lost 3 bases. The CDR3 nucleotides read TGTGCCAGTAGGCTCTCGGACAGGGACTACGAGCAGTACTTC. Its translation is CASRLSDRDYEQYF.

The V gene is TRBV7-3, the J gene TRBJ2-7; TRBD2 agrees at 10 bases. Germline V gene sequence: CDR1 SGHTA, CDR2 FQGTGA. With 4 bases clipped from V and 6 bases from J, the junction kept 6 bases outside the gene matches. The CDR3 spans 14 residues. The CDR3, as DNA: TGTGCCAGCAGCTCTCAATCTAGCGGGAGCGAGCAGTACTTC. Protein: CASSSQSSGSEQYF.

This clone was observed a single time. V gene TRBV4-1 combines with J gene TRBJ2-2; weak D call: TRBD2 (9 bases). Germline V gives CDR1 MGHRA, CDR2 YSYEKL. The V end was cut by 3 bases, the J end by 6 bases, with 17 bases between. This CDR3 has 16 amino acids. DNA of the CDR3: TGCGCCAGCAGCCACCAGGGGGCGGGAGGGGCCGGGGAGCTGTTTTTT. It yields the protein CASSHQGAGGAGELFF.

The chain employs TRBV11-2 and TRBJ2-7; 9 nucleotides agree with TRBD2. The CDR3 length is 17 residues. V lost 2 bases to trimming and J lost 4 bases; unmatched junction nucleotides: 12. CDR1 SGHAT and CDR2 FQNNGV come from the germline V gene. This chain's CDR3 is CASSLPAGGGNIYEQYF. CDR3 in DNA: TGTGCCAGCAGCTTACCCGCGGGAGGGGGGAATATTTACGAGCAGTACTTC.

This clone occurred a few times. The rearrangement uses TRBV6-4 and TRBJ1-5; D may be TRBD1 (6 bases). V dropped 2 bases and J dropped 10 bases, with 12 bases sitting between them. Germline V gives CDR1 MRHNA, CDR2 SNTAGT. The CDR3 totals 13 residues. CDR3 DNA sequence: TGTGCCAGCAGTGACCAACAGGGAGACCCCCAGCATTTT. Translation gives CASSDQQGDPQHF.